This T cell receptor (beta chain) emerged from a study of T-cell memory formation after mild COVID-19. Regarding the study as a whole: Cross-reactive memory appears to have joined, as suggested by some responding clones showing up in pre-infection memory.

TCRdb processed the 5' RACE reads anew with MiXCR; each CDR3 protein has one entry. The profile shows around 250,000 distinct CDR3 sequences, approximately 16% of them singletons. CDR1 SGDLS and CDR2 YYNGEE come from the germline V gene. CDR3 length equals 14 residues. The V and J ends lost 0 bases and 3 bases respectively, with 9 bases between them. A word on this clonotype: Its antigen is undetermined.

The sample was PBMCs or a T cell subset sorted from them (not recorded which). The chain employs TRBV9 and TRBJ1-2; D call uncertain. The TCR was taken from a young man who had mild COVID-19 (a few samples of this study predate the infection). Cell type and time point are not known. CDR3 nucleotides: TGTGCCAGCAGCGTAGGACGGGAACACTATGGCTACACCTTC. Translation: CASSVGREHYGYTF.